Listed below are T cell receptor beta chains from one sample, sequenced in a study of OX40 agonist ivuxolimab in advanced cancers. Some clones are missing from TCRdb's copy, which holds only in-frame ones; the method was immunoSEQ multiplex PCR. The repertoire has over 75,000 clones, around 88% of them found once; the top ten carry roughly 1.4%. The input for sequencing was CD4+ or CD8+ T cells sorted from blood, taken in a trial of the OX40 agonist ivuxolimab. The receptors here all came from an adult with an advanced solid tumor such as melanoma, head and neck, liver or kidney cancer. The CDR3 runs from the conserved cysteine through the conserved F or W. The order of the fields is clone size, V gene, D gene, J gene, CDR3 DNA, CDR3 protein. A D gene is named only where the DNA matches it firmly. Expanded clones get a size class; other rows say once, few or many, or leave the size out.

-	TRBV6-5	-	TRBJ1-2	TGTGCCAGCAGGTCCCCAGGGGCCCTTAACTATGGCTACACCTTC	CASRSPGALNYGYTF
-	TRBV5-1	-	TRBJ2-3	TGCGCCAGCAGGGTGTCGGGTGGCCGTGGGTCGACGCAGTATTTT	CASRVSGGRGSTQYF
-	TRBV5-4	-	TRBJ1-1	TGTGCCAGCAGCTCCTATACAGGCACTGAAGCTTTCTTT	CASSSYTGTEAFF
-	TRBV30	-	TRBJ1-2	TGTGCCTGGAGTGTTTCAGGGATATCCTATGGCTACACCTTC	CAWSVSGISYGYTF
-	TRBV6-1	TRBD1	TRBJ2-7	TGTGCCAGCAGTGGACTGGGACAGGGGAACGAGCAGTACTTC	CASSGLGQGNEQYF
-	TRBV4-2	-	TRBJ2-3	TGTGCCAGCAGCCAAGGGGACACCCGCACAGATACGCAGTATTTT	CASSQGDTRTDTQYF
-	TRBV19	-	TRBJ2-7	TGTGCCAGTAGTGCCGACAGGATAAGCTCCTACGAGCAGTACTTC	CASSADRISSYEQYF
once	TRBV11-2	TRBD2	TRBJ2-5	TGTGCCAGCAGCGAGCTCTTAGCGGGGGGCCGAGAGACCCAGTACTTC	CASSELLAGGRETQYF
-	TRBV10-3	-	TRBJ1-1	TGTGCCATCCGAAACAACTTAAACACTGAAGCTTTCTTT	CAIRNNLNTEAFF
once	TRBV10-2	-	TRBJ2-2	TGCGCCAGCAGTGATTTGTCCGCCGGGGAGCTGTTTTTT	CASSDLSAGELFF
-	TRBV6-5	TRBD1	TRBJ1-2	TGTGCCAGCAGCCCGACAGGGGTTGCGAACTATGGCTACACCTTC	CASSPTGVANYGYTF
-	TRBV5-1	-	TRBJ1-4	TGCGCCAGCAGCTTGCCCGGGACAACTAATGAAAAACTGTTTTTT	CASSLPGTTNEKLFF
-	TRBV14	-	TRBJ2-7	TGTGCCAGCAGCCAAGATAGGGACTTATCCTACGAGCAGTACTTC	CASSQDRDLSYEQYF
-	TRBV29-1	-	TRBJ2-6	TGCAGCGTTGACGGGGTGGTAGGGGCCAACGTCCTGACTTTC	CSVDGVVGANVLTF
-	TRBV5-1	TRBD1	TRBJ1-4	TGCGCCAGCAGCTTGGACAGGGGGGCGGATGAAAAACTGTTTTTT	CASSLDRGADEKLFF
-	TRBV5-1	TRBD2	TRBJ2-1	TGCGCCAGCAGCCCGGCTAGCGGGGCTAATGAGCAGTTCTTC	CASSPASGANEQFF
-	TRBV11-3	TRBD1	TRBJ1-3	TGTGCCAGCAGCTTCCGGCTAGCAGGGGGCTCTGGAAACACCATATATTTT	CASSFRLAGGSGNTIYF
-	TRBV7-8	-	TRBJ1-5	TGTGCCAGCAGCATAAGTACAGGAATGGGCAATCAGCCCCAGCATTTT	CASSISTGMGNQPQHF
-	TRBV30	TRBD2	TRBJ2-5	TGTGCCTGGAGTTGGCAGCGGGGGGCCGTGGAGACCCAGTACTTC	CAWSWQRGAVETQYF
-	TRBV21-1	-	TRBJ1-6	TGTGCCAGCAGCAAGGGGGCCGTTGCTCATAATTCACCCCTCCACTTT	CASSKGAVAHNSPLHF
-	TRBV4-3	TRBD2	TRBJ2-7	TGCGCCAGCAGCCCTAATCCGGGACTAGCGGGAGGCGAGCAGTACTTC	CASSPNPGLAGGEQYF
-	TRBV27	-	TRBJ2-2	TGTGCCAGCAGCGCCCTCGCCCAGTACACCGGGGAGCTGTTTTTT	CASSALAQYTGELFF
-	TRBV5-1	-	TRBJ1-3	TGCGCCAGCAGCAATAATGGACCGAGCTCTGGAAACACCATATATTTT	CASSNNGPSSGNTIYF
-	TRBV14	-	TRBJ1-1	TGTGCCAGCAGCTGGGCGCCGAACACTGAAGCTTTCTTT	CASSWAPNTEAFF
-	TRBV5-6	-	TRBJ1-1	TGTGCCAGCAGCTTGGGGGGGCTAAGTATGAACACTGAAGCTTTCTTT	CASSLGGLSMNTEAFF
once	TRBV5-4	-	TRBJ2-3	TGTGCCAGCAGCTTGTCGACAGATACGCAGTATTTT	CASSLSTDTQYF
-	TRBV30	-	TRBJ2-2	TGTGCCTGGACAGGGCTAAACACCGGGGAGCTGTTTTTT	CAWTGLNTGELFF
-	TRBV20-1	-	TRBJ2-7	TGCAGTGCTAGGGGGGGAGCCGAGCAGTACTTC	CSARGGAEQYF
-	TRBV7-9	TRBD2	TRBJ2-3	TGTGCCAGCAGCACCGGGGGAGGGGCGGATACGCAGTATTTT	CASSTGGGADTQYF
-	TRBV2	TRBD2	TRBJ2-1	TGTGCCAGCAGACTTAGCGGGAGCGCCTACAATGAGCAGTTCTTC	CASRLSGSAYNEQFF
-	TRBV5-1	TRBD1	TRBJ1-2	TGCGCCAGCAGCAGGGACAGGGGGCGCGACTATGGCTACACCTTC	CASSRDRGRDYGYTF
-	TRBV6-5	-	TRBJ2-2	TGTGCCAGCAGTTACAGGGGCGGAAACACCGGGGAGCTGTTTTTT	CASSYRGGNTGELFF
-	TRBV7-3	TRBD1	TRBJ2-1	TGTGCCAGCAGCCCTAACCGGGACAGCTACAATGAGCAGTTCTTC	CASSPNRDSYNEQFF
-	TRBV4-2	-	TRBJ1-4	TGTGCCAGCAGCCAATTTTCCGAATGGGGGCAGGATGAAAAACTGTTTTTT	CASSQFSEWGQDEKLFF
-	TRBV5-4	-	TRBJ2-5	TGTGCCAGCAGCTTGGCCGGTAGCAGGCAAGAGACCCAGTACTTC	CASSLAGSRQETQYF
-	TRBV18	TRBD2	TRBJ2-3	TGTGCCAGCTCACCACTGGCGGGAGGGCAACCAGATACGCAGTATTTT	CASSPLAGGQPDTQYF
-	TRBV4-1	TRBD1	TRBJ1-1	TGCGCCAGTACGATTCGGCGAACAGGGGAGAACACTGAAGCTTTCTTT	CASTIRRTGENTEAFF
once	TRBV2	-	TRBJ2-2	TGTGCCAGCAGCGGGGCAGCGACCTTTACCGGGGAGCTGTTTTTT	CASSGAATFTGELFF
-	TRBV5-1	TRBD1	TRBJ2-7	TGCGCCAGCAGCACCGCGCTGACAGGGGGCGTCCCCTCCTACGAGCAGTACTTC	CASSTALTGGVPSYEQYF
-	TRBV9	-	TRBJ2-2	TGTGCCAGCAGCGTAGATCTGAGGAACACCGGGGAGCTGTTTTTT	CASSVDLRNTGELFF
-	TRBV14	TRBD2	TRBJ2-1	TGTGCCAGCAGCCAAGTGTCTAGCGGTGAGCAGTTCTTC	CASSQVSSGEQFF
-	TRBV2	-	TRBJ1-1	TGTGCCAGCAGTCCCTTCGGGGGAACTGAAGCTTTCTTT	CASSPFGGTEAFF
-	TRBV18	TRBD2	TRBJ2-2	TGTGCCAGCTCACTACTGAGCGGGATTAACACCGGGGAGCTGTTTTTT	CASSLLSGINTGELFF